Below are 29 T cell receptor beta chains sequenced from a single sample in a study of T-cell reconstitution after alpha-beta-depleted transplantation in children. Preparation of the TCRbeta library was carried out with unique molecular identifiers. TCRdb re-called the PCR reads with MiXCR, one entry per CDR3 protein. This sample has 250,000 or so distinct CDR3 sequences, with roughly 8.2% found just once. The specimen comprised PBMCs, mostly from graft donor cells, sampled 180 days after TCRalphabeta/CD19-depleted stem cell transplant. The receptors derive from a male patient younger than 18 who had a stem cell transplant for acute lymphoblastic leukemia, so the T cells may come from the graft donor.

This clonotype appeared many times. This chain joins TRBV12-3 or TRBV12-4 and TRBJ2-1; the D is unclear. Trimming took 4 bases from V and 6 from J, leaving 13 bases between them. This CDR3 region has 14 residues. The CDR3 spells CASSSASPGNEQFF. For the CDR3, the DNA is TGTGCCAGCAGTTCCGCCTCACCGGGCAATGAGCAGTTCTTC.

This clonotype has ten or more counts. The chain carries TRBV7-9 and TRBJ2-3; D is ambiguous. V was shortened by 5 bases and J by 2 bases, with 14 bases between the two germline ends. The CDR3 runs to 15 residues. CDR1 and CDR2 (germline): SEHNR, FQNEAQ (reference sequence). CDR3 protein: CASSATSSPTDTQYF. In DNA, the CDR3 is TGTGCCAGCAGCGCGACCAGCTCTCCCACAGATACGCAGTATTTT. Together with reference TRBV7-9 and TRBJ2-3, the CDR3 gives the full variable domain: DTGVSQNPRHKITKRGQNVTFRCDPISEHNRLYWYRQTLGQGPEFLTYFQNEAQLEKSRLLSDRFSAERPKGSFSTLEIQRTEQGDSAMYLCASSATSSPTDTQYFGPGTRLTVL.

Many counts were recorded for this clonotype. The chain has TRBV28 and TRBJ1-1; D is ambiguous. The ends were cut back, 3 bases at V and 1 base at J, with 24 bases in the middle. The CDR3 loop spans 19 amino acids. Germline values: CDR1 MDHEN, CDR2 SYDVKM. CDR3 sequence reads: CASSLEAVGSLLWNTEAFF. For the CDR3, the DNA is TGTGCCAGCAGTTTGGAAGCGGTGGGGAGCCTATTATGGAACACTGAAGCTTTCTTT.

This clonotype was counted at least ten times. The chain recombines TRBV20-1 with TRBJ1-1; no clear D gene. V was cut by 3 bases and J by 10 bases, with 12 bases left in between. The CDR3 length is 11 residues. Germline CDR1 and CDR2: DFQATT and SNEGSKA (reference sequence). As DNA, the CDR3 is TGCAGTGCTAGTTGGGGTCAAGGAGCTTTCTTT. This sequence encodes CSASWGQGAFF.

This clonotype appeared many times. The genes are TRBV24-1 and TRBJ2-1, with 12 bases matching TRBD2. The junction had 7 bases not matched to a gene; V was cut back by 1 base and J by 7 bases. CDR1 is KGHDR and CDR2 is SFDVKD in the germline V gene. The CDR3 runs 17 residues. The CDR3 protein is CATSDFPLAGGSNEQFF. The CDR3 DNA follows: TGTGCCACCAGTGATTTCCCACTAGCGGGAGGATCAAATGAGCAGTTCTTC.

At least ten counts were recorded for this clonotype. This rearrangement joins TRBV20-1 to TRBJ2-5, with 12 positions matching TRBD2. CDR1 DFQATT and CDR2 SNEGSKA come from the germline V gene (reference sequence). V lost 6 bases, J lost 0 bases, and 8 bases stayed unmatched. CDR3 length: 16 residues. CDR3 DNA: TGCAGTGCCCGACTAGCGGGAGATACGTACCAAGAGACCCAGTACTTC. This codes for CSARLAGDTYQETQYF.

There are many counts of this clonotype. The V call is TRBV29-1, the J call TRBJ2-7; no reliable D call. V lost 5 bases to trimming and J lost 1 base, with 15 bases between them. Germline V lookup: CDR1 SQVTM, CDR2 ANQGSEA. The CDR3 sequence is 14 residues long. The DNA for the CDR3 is TGCAGCGTTCTCCGGTACACGGCATCCTACGAGCAGTACTTC. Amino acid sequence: CSVLRYTASYEQYF.

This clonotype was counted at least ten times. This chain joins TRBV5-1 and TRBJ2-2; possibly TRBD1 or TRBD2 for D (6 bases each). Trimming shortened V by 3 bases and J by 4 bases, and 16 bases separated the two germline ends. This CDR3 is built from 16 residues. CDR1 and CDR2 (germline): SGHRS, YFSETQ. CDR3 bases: TGCGCCAGCAGCTCCCCTCGGGGGCCGGGCACCGGGGAGCTGTTTTTT. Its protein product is CASSSPRGPGTGELFF.

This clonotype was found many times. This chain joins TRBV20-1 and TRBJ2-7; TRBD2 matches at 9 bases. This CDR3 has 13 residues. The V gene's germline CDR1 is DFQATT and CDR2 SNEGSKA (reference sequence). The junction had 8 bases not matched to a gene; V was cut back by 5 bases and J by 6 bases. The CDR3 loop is CSASVAGAGEQYF. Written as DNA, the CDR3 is TGCAGTGCTTCTGTAGCGGGAGCGGGCGAGCAGTACTTC.

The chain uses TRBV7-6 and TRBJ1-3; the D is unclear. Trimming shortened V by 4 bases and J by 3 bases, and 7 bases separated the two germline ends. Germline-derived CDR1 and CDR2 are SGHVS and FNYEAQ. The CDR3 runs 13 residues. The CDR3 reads CASSSFLGNTIYF. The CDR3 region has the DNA TGTGCCAGCAGCTCGTTTCTTGGAAACACCATATATTTT.

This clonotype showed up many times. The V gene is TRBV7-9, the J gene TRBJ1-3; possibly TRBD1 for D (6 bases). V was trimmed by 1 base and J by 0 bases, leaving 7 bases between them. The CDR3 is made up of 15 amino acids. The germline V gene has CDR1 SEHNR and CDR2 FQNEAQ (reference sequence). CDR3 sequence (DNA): TGTGCCAGCAGCTTAGGACAGGACTCTGGAAACACCATATATTTT. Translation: CASSLGQDSGNTIYF.

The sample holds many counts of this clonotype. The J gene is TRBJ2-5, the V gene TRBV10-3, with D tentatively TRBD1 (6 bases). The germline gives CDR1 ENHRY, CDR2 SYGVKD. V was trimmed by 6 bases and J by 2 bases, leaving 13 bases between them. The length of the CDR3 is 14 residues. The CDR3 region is CAIRLQGDQETQYF. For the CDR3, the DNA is TGTGCCATCAGGTTACAGGGAGATCAAGAGACCCAGTACTTC.

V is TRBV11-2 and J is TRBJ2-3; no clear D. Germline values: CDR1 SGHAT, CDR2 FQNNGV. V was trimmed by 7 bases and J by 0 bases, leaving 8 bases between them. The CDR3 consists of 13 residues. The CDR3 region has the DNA TGTGCCAGCAAAGTGGTTAGCACAGATACGCAGTATTTT. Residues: CASKVVSTDTQYF.

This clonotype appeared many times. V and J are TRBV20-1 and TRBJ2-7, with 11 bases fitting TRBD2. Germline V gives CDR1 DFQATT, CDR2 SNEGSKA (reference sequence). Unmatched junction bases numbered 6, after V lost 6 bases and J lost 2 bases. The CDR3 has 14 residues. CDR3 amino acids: CSARGLAVAYEQYF. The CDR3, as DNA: TGCAGTGCCAGGGGACTAGCGGTTGCCTACGAGCAGTACTTC.

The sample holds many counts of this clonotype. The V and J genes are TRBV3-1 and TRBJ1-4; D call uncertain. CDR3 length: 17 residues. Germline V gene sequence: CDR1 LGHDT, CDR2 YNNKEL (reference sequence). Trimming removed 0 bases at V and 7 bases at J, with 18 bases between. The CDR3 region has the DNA TGTGCCAGCAGCCAAGAATTTGTCTTATTGTTTAGTGAAAAACTGTTTTTT. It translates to CASSQEFVLLFSEKLFF.

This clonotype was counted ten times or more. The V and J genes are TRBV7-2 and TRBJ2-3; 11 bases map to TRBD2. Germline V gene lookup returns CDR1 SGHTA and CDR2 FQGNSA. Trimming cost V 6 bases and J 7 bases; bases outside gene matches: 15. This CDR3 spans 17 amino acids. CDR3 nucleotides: TGTGCCAGCAGACGTGCCGGGACTAGCGGTATCTCAAATACGCAGTATTTT. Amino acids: CASRRAGTSGISNTQYF.

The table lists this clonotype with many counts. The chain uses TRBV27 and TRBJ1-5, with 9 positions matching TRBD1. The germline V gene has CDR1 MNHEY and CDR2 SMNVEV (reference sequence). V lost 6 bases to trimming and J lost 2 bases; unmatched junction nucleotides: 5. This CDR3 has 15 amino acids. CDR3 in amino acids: CASRDRGRGNQPQHF. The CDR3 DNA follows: TGTGCCAGCAGGGACAGGGGTCGGGGCAATCAGCCCCAGCATTTT.

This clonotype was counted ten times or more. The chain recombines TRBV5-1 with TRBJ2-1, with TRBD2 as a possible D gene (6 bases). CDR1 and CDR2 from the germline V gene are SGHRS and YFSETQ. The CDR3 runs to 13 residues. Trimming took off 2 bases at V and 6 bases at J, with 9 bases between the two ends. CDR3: CASSFQGGNEQFF. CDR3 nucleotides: TGCGCCAGCAGCTTTCAGGGAGGCAATGAGCAGTTCTTC.

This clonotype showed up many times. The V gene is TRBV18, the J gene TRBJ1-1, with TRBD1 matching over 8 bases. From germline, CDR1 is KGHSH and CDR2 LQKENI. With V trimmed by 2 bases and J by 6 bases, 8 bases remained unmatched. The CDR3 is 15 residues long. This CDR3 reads CASSPSLTGGAEAFF. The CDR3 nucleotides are TGTGCCAGCTCACCAAGCTTAACAGGGGGGGCTGAAGCTTTCTTT.

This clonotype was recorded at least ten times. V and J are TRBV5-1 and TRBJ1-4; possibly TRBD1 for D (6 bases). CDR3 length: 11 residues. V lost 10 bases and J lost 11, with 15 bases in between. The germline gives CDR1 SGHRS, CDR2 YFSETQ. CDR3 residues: CASSTGGKLFF. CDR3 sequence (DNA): TGCGCCTCCTCGACAGGAGGGAAACTGTTTTTT.

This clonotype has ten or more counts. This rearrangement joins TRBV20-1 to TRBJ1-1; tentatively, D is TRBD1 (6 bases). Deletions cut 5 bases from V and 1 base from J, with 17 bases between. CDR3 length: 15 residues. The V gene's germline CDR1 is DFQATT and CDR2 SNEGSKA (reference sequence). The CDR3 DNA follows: TGCAGTGCTCTCAGGGGAGGGACTTGGAACACTGAAGCTTTCTTT. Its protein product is CSALRGGTWNTEAFF.

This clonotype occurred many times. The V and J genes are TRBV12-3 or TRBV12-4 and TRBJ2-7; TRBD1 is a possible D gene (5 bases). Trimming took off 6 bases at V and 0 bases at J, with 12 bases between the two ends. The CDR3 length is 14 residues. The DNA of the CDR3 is TGTGCCAGCAGCGACAGACCATTCTCCTACGAGCAGTACTTC. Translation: CASSDRPFSYEQYF.

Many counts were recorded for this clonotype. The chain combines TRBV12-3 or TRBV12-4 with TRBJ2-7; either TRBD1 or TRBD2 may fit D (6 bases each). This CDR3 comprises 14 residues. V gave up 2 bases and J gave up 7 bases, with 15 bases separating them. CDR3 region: CASSLRSGAGEQYF. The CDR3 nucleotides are TGTGCCAGCAGTTTACGTTCGGGGGCGGGTGAGCAGTACTTC.

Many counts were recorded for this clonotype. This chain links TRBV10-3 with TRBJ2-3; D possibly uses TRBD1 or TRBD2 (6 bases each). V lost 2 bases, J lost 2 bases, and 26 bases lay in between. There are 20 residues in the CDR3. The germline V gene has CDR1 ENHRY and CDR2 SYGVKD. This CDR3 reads CAISEAFVIGGPKITDTQYF. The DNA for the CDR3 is TGTGCCATCAGTGAGGCTTTCGTAATCGGGGGCCCCAAGATCACAGATACGCAGTATTTT.

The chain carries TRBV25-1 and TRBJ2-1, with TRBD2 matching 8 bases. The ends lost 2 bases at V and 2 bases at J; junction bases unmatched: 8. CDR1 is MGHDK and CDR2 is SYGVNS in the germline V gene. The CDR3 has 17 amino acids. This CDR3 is CASSEGGGGFPYNEQFF. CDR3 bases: TGTGCCAGCAGTGAAGGGGGCGGGGGGTTTCCCTACAATGAGCAGTTCTTC. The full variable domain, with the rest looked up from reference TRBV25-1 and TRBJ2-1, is EADIYQTPRYLVIGTGKKITLECSQTMGHDKMYWYQQDPGMELHLIHYSYGVNSTEKGDLSSESTVSRIRTEHFPLTLESARPSHTSQYLCASSEGGGGFPYNEQFFGPGTRLTVL.

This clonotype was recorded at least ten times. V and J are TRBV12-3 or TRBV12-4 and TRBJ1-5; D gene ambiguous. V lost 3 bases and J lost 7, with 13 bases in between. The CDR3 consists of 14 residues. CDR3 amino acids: CASSFTRTDQPQHF. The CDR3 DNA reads TGTGCCAGCAGTTTCACACGAACCGACCAGCCCCAGCATTTT.

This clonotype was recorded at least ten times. The CDR3 region has the DNA TGCAGCGTTCCAGGCAGGAAGGGCCCCTACGAGCAGTACTTC. It specifies CSVPGRKGPYEQYF. The V gene is TRBV29-1, the J gene TRBJ2-7; D remains unclear. This CDR3 is 14 amino acids long. V was clipped by 5 bases and J by 2 bases, with 16 bases between them. Germline lookup yields CDR1 SQVTM and CDR2 ANQGSEA.

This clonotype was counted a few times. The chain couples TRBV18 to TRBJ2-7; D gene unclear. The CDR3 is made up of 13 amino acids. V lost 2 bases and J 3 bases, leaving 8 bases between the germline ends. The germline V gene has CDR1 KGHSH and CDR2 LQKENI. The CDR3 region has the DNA TGTGCCAGCTCACCAGCGGCGAGCTACGAGCAGTACTTC. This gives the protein CASSPAASYEQYF.

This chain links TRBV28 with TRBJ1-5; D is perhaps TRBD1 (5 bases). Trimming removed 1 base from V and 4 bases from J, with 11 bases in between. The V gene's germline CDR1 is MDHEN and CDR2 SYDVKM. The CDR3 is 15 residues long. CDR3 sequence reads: CASSLSGERNQPQHF. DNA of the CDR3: TGTGCCAGCAGTTTATCGGGGGAGAGGAATCAGCCCCAGCATTTT.